The following is a TCR beta chain sequence with its context. The table lists this clone with a count of one. Which antigen it targets is not known. No much larger clone is present one base from it, and per-base qualities are unavailable. This specimen comes from a study of T cell responses to AZD1222 COVID-19 vaccine (dated by TCRdb to the early 2020s). Study-wide context: A total of over 230 trial participants underwent TCR sequencing, of whom 207 received two doses of AZD1222 and approximately 25 received two doses of the MenACWY control vaccine. Trial participants were enrolled by age into subgroups of 18-55, 56-69 and 70-plus years, and 148, 28 and 57 TCR-sequenced participants, respectively, were included in these subgroups.

The CDR3 regions of human TCRbeta chains were subjected to immunosequencing. Per the authors' processing: Repertoire TCRs were matched against a reference library of SARS-CoV-2-specific TCRs generated with the MIRA antigen-specificity platform. Breadth was defined as the fraction of unique TCRs that were SARS-CoV-2-associated. Depth was defined as the fraction of total T cells that were SARS-CoV-2-associated. Using the MIRA data, each spike-specific TCR was assigned both to the spike region to which the TCR was reactive and to a CD4 or CD8 class. Log10-transformed breadth and depth values were compared by one-way ANOVA with Sidak's multiple comparisons tests. The source is immuneACCESS, and TCRdb retained only in-frame sequences with V and J called. Part of the clones is not carried over; for the studies checked, unresolved V genes explain less than half of this, and the remainder is unexplained. V and J calls and clone size are copied from that table; D and trimming were computed from the DNA. This sample lists around 130,000 clones; about 89% were detected once. The top ten clonotypes cover about 7.5% of the sample.

The CDR3 runs 11 amino acids, cysteine and phenylalanine included. The entry retains the CDR3 DNA only, 33 bases that are in frame from base 1. Cut back by 6 bases and 8 bases, the V and J ends lie 10 bases apart. CDR1 KGHSH and CDR2 LQKENI were looked up in the germline V gene. This sample's time point label indicates: about 28 days (+/-7) after the second vaccine dose. According to the study, the label for this sample's treatment or condition signals: meningococcal conjugate vaccine given as trial control. The vaccinee samples were drawn from two UK trials, COV001 and COV002, one of which was a single-blind randomized controlled phase 2/3 trial testing AZD1222 (ChAdOx1 nCoV-19) in healthy adults. For TCRbeta chain sequencing, PBMC samples were collected from trial participants at day 0 and at day 28 after the second dose. Study-wide conclusions, independent of this receptor: Conclusions about previously exposed vaccinees are limited because only a handful of AZD1222 recipients were SARS-CoV-2 seropositive at baseline. After two AZD1222 doses, both the breadth and the depth of spike-specific TCRs were significantly higher than at day 0 and than in MenACWY recipients. Most participants were white British and females outnumbered males, and the authors suggested that clonal diversity may have been underestimated. Because no day 14 peak-response samples were available, the repertoires could be characterized only after the peak T cell response. Reportedly, almost half of the unique spike-specific TCRs recognized epitopes lying outside the regions that are mutated in the B.1.351 and B.1.1.7 variants. The 56-69-year group was small, and its depth increase did not reach significance, likely because of low power. The whole spike protein was spanned by vaccine-associated CD4 TCRs, and dominant responses were seen in regions 160-218 and 743-854.

The sequencing here drew on peripheral blood, taken 28 days after the second dose of the MenACWY control vaccine. The receptor was isolated from an adult who received the MenACWY meningococcal vaccine as a control. The sequence links TRBV18 to TRBJ1-2; no D segment can be confidently identified. CDR3 sequence: CASSDGSGYTF. The bases are TGTGCCAGCTCGGACGGATCAGGCTACACCTTC.